A single T cell receptor beta chain is shown here with its context. Germline CDR1 and CDR2: SGHVS and FQNEAQ. The CDR3 totals 17 residues. From its re-call of the 5' RACE reads, TCRdb lists each CDR3 protein once, without DNA. Its clone listing holds 150,000 to 200,000 distinct CDR3 sequences. This specimen belongs to a study of T cells expressing NK-cell markers. Overall study context: Underlying the TCR beta repertoires were sorted CD3+CD56+NKG2C+, CD3+CD56+NKG2C- and CD3+CD56-NKG2C+ T cells. Just one sequenced donor of eight was HCMV-seronegative, while seven were seropositive.

The TCR was taken from a woman aged 18 to 75 in good health. The sequencing sample was made of blood T cells: a sorted CD56 or NKG2C T cell subset, CD4+ or CD8+ T cells, or bulk PBMC T cells (not recorded which). The V gene is TRBV7-8, the J gene TRBJ2-5; TCRdb reports TRBD2, a call that lacks DNA to check it against. The CDR3 protein is CASSLLLASGIGKTQYF.